The present TCR beta chain was sequenced within a study of monozygotic twins with inflammatory bowel disease. The study, taken as a whole, reports: T cell subtypes that differed could not be told apart. IBD patients carried less diverse TCRbeta repertoires (inverse Simpson) than healthy co-twins.

About this clonotype itself: Its antigen remains unknown.

Added by template switching were UMIs that each held a 6-nucleotide sample barcode. TCRdb re-called the 5' RACE reads; every CDR3 protein appears as one record, without DNA. In all, the sample yields 200,000 to 250,000 distinct CDR3 sequences. The CDR3 is 15 residues long. The receptor was derived from a human donor with ulcerative colitis or Crohn's disease, or a healthy co-twin of an affected twin (not recorded which). The chain couples TRBV12-3 or TRBV12-4 to TRBJ2-1; TCRdb picks TRBD2, but there is no DNA to check that call. Sequencing input: blood. CDR3 sequence reads: CASSLTPSGGNEQFF.